A selection of T cell receptor beta chains follows, all from one sample in a study of T-cell reconstitution after alpha-beta-depleted transplantation in children. TCRdb processed the PCR reads anew with MiXCR; each CDR3 protein has one entry. The repertoire holds under 750,000 distinct CDR3 sequences, with roughly 24% as singletons. Material: PBMCs, mostly from graft donor cells, obtained 360 days after TCRalphabeta/CD19-depleted stem cell transplant. These receptor sequences come from a boy less than two years old who had a stem cell transplant for acute myeloid leukemia, so the T cells may come from the graft donor. CDR3s include the opening cysteine and the closing phenylalanine or tryptophan. D genes are given only for firm matches. Rows may omit the clone size; those that give it use once, few, many or a size class.

TRBD1 | TRBJ1-1 | TRBV20-1 | NA | CSARDASGQGTEAFF | TGCAGTGCTAGAGATGCTTCGGGACAGGGTACTGAAGCTTTCTTT
NA | TRBJ2-2 | TRBV29-1 | few | CSVAFPYTGELFF | TGCAGCGTTGCATTCCCGTACACCGGGGAGCTGTTTTTT
NA | TRBJ2-1 | TRBV7-2 | many | CASSLKNNEQFF | TGTGCCAGCAGCCTCAAGAACAATGAGCAGTTCTTC
NA | TRBJ1-6 | TRBV12-3/TRBV12-4 | few | CASSLQVTNSPLHF | TGTGCCAGCAGCCTACAGGTGACCAATTCACCCCTCCACTTT
TRBD1 | TRBJ2-7 | TRBV29-1 | few | CSAGPGTGVNEQYF | TGCAGTGCGGGTCCGGGAACAGGGGTTAACGAGCAGTACTTC
TRBD2 | TRBJ2-1 | TRBV7-2 | many | CASSLLSGGNEQFF | TGTGCCAGCAGCCTGCTTAGCGGGGGGAATGAGCAGTTCTTC
NA | TRBJ1-2 | TRBV12-3/TRBV12-4 | few | CATTNLPSNYGYTF | TGTGCCACCACAAACCTCCCCTCCAACTATGGCTACACCTTC
NA | TRBJ2-7 | TRBV7-9 | few | CASSLGSNYEQYF | TGTGCCAGCAGCTTGGGCAGTAACTACGAGCAGTACTTC
NA | TRBJ1-1 | TRBV3-1 | once | CASSQVSLKGTEAFF | TGTGCCAGCAGCCAAGTATCGCTCAAGGGCACTGAAGCTTTCTTT
NA | TRBJ2-5 | TRBV28 | few | CASRALAPLQETQYF | TGTGCCAGCAGGGCGTTGGCACCCCTACAAGAGACCCAGTACTTC
NA | TRBJ2-3 | TRBV24-1 | NA | CATSDPWGPNPDTQYF | TGTGCCACCAGTGATCCTTGGGGACCCAACCCAGATACGCAGTATTTT
TRBD2 | TRBJ2-1 | TRBV20-1 | many | CSASPGGGYNEQFF | TGCAGTGCTAGCCCCGGGGGAGGGTACAATGAGCAGTTCTTC
NA | TRBJ1-1 | TRBV5-5 | NA | CASSLGNGDVDTEAFF | TGTGCCAGCAGCTTGGGGAACGGGGACGTCGACACTGAAGCTTTCTTT
TRBD2 | TRBJ2-5 | TRBV20-1 | many | CSAPPLAGGASETQYF | TGCAGTGCTCCGCCTCTTGCCGGGGGGGCGAGCGAGACCCAGTACTTC
NA | TRBJ1-1 | TRBV25-1 | NA | CASSAFQGDTEAFF | TGTGCCAGCAGTGCGTTTCAGGGAGACACTGAAGCTTTCTTT
NA | TRBJ2-1 | TRBV3-1 | NA | CASSPATWGYNEQFF | TGTGCCAGCAGCCCGGCGACCTGGGGTTACAATGAGCAGTTCTTC
NA | TRBJ2-3 | TRBV20-1 | many | CSASRDTQYF | TGCAGTGCTTCAAGGGATACGCAGTATTTT
TRBD1 | TRBJ2-2 | TRBV10-1 | few | CASSRTGITGELFF | TGCGCCAGCAGTAGGACAGGGATCACCGGGGAGCTGTTTTTT
NA | TRBJ2-7 | TRBV29-1 | many | CSVGGRDSYEQYF | TGCAGCGTTGGGGGCAGGGATTCCTACGAGCAGTACTTC
NA | TRBJ2-2 | TRBV6-5 | many | CASSWDTSAGELFF | TGTGCCAGCAGTTGGGACACCTCCGCCGGGGAGCTGTTTTTT
TRBD2 | TRBJ2-3 | TRBV12-3/TRBV12-4 | many | CASRTSGSTDTQYF | TGTGCCAGCAGGACTAGCGGGAGCACAGATACGCAGTATTTT
NA | TRBJ2-2 | TRBV20-1 | NA | CSAKANTGELFF | TGCAGTGCTAAAGCGAACACCGGGGAGCTGTTTTTT
TRBD2 | TRBJ2-1 | TRBV12-5 | NA | CASGLVWGLRNEQFF | TGTGCTAGTGGTTTGGTATGGGGACTACGCAATGAGCAGTTCTTC
NA | TRBJ2-5 | TRBV7-2 | NA | CASSLAGGVDQYF | TGTGCCAGCAGCTTAGCGGGGGGCGTGGACCAGTACTTC
TRBD2 | TRBJ2-2 | TRBV12-3/TRBV12-4 | few | CASSPTSGLLNTGELFF | TGTGCCAGCAGTCCAACTAGCGGCCTCCTGAACACCGGGGAGCTGTTTTTT
TRBD2 | TRBJ2-1 | TRBV20-1 | NA | CSAYLAGEFTNEQFF | TGCAGTGCTTACTTAGCGGGGGAGTTTACAAATGAGCAGTTCTTC
TRBD1 | TRBJ1-2 | TRBV5-1 | NA | CASSLATGTTGYTF | TGCGCCAGCAGCTTGGCGACAGGGACCACTGGCTACACCTTC
NA | TRBJ2-1 | TRBV5-1 | NA | CASSLSAANNEQFF | TGCGCCAGCAGCTTATCGGCAGCAAACAATGAGCAGTTCTTC
TRBD1 | TRBJ2-3 | TRBV20-1 | many | CSAGDRVADTQYF | TGCAGTGCTGGGGACAGGGTTGCAGATACGCAGTATTTT
NA | TRBJ2-1 | TRBV20-1 | many | CSARDDNEQFF | TGCAGTGCTAGGGACGACAATGAGCAGTTCTTC
NA | TRBJ2-7 | TRBV20-1 | NA | CSARAGRVKGEQYF | TGCAGTGCTAGGGCGGGCCGGGTTAAGGGCGAGCAGTACTTC
NA | TRBJ1-4 | TRBV28 | NA | CASSFHHNRVATNEKLFF | TGTGCCAGCAGTTTCCACCATAACAGGGTTGCAACTAATGAAAAACTGTTTTTT
NA | TRBJ1-1 | TRBV6-5 | many | CASSYYGGKVNTEAFF | TGTGCCAGCAGTTACTACGGGGGCAAGGTGAACACTGAAGCTTTCTTT
NA | TRBJ1-1 | TRBV20-1 | NA | CSASKGRQTNTEAFF | TGCAGTGCTAGTAAGGGTCGACAGACAAACACTGAAGCTTTCTTT
NA | TRBJ1-5 | TRBV7-7 | many | CASSLDSWRNQPQHF | TGTGCCAGCAGCTTAGACAGTTGGCGCAATCAGCCCCAGCATTTT
TRBD1 | TRBJ2-7 | TRBV20-1 | few | CSARDRDRHYF | TGCAGTGCTAGAGATCGGGACAGGCATTACTTC
NA | TRBJ2-3 | TRBV20-1 | many | CSVARDHHPDTQYF | TGCAGTGTTGCCCGGGACCATCACCCAGATACGCAGTATTTT
TRBD1 | TRBJ1-3 | TRBV10-2 | few | CASSDAGTEVVGNTIYF | TGCGCCAGCAGTGACGCGGGGACAGAGGTCGTAGGAAACACCATATATTTT
NA | TRBJ2-1 | TRBV20-1 | many | CSARGQAGFNEQFF | TGCAGTGCTAGAGGTCAGGCAGGGTTCAATGAGCAGTTCTTC
NA | TRBJ1-2 | TRBV10-3 | NA | CAISVDRAGRWSNYGYTF | TGTGCCATCAGTGTTGACCGGGCAGGTCGCTGGAGTAACTATGGCTACACCTTC
NA | TRBJ2-7 | TRBV2 | NA | CASIWEPYEQYF | TGTGCCAGCATATGGGAGCCCTACGAGCAGTACTTC
TRBD1 | TRBJ2-1 | TRBV3-1 | NA | CATSHPGGRTGRNEQFF | TGTGCCACCTCCCACCCGGGTGGTCGGACAGGGCGCAATGAGCAGTTCTTC
TRBD2 | TRBJ2-1 | TRBV7-2 | few | CASRSRGGPRDNEQFF | TGTGCCAGCAGGAGTCGGGGGGGCCCGCGAGACAATGAGCAGTTCTTC
TRBD2 | TRBJ2-3 | TRBV29-1 | NA | CSVEDPFLAGESTDTQYF | TGCAGCGTTGAAGACCCCTTCCTAGCGGGGGAGAGCACAGATACGCAGTATTTT
NA | TRBJ2-3 | TRBV5-1 | many | CASSPNGGVTDTQYF | TGCGCCAGCAGCCCAAACGGGGGAGTCACAGATACGCAGTATTTT
NA | TRBJ1-2 | TRBV20-1 | many | CSVGLSGYTF | TGCAGTGTTGGGTTGAGTGGCTACACCTTC
NA | TRBJ1-1 | TRBV28 | many | CASSLGVEVTEAFF | TGTGCCAGCAGTTTGGGGGTAGAGGTCACTGAAGCTTTCTTT
TRBD1 | TRBJ2-7 | TRBV6-2/TRBV6-3 | NA | CASSYSPGQIYEQYF | TGTGCCAGCAGCTATTCCCCGGGACAGATATACGAGCAGTACTTC
NA | TRBJ1-1 | TRBV29-1 | few | CSVEAAPTEAFF | TGCAGCGTTGAGGCAGCCCCCACTGAAGCTTTCTTT
NA | TRBJ2-5 | TRBV7-2 | NA | CASSFLSGQETQYF | TGTGCCAGCAGCTTTCTATCCGGCCAAGAGACCCAGTACTTC
TRBD1 | TRBJ2-2 | TRBV6-5 | many | CASSPSNTGTGVTGELFF | TGTGCCAGCAGTCCCAGCAACACCGGGACAGGGGTCACCGGGGAGCTGTTTTTT
NA | TRBJ2-5 | TRBV9 | NA | CASSVAPPETQYF | TGTGCCAGCAGCGTAGCTCCCCCCGAGACCCAGTACTTC
TRBD2 | TRBJ2-2 | TRBV6-1 | few | CASRSTAGRRELFF | TGTGCCAGCAGATCAACAGCGGGACGAAGGGAGCTGTTTTTT
TRBD1 | TRBJ2-5 | TRBV20-1 | many | CSANPTGGIETQYF | TGCAGTGCTAACCCGACAGGGGGCATAGAGACCCAGTACTTC
TRBD1 | TRBJ1-6 | TRBV20-1 | NA | CSARDGTGGVSPLHF | TGCAGTGCTAGAGACGGGACAGGGGGGGTTTCACCCCTCCACTTT
TRBD1 | TRBJ2-7 | TRBV5-1 | NA | CASSLVAGGSYEQYF | TGCGCCAGCAGCTTGGTGGCAGGGGGATCCTACGAGCAGTACTTC
TRBD1 | TRBJ2-1 | TRBV7-2 | many | CASSTGVVYNEQFF | TGTGCCAGCAGCACAGGGGTCGTATACAATGAGCAGTTCTTC
NA | TRBJ2-1 | TRBV4-3 | few | CASSQGREWYNEQFF | TGCGCCAGCAGCCAAGGGAGGGAGTGGTACAATGAGCAGTTCTTC
NA | TRBJ2-1 | TRBV20-1 | NA | CSAPGRAINYNEQFF | TGCAGTGCCCCGGGTCGGGCTATTAACTACAATGAGCAGTTCTTC